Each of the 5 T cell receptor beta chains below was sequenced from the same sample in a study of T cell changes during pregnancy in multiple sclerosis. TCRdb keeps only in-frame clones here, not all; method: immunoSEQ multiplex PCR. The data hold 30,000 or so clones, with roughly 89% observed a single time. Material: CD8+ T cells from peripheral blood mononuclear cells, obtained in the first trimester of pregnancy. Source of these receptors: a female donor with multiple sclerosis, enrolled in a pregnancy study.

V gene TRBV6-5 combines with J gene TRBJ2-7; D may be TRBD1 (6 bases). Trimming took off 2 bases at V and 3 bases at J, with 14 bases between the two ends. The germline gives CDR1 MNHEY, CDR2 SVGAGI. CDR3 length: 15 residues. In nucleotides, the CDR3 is TGTGCCAGCAGTTACGCGAGCCCACAGGGCTACGAGCAGTACTTC. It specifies CASSYASPQGYEQYF.

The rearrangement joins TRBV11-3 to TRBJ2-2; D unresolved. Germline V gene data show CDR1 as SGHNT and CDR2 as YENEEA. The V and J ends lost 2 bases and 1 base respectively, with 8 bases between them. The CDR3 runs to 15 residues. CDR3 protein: CASSLLIGNTGELFF. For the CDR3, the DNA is TGTGCCAGCAGCTTATTAATCGGGAACACCGGGGAGCTGTTTTTT.

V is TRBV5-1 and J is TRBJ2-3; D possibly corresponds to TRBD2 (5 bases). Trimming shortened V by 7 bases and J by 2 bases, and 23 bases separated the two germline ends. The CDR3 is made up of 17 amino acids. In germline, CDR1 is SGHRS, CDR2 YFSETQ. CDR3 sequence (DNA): TGCGCCAGCTGCTGTTGGGTTAAAGGAGGCTACACAGATACGCAGTATTTT. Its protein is CASCCWVKGGYTDTQYF. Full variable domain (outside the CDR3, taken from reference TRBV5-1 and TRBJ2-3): KAGVTQTPRYLIKTRGQQVTLSCSPISGHRSVSWYQQTPGQGLQFLFEYFSETQRNKGNFPGRFSGRQFSNSRSEMNVSTLELGDSALYLCASCCWVKGGYTDTQYFGPGTRLTVL.

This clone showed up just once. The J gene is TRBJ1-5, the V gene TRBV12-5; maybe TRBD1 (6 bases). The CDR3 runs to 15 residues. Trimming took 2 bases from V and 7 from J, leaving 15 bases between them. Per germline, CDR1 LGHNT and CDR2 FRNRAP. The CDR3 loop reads CASGLWAGADQPQHF. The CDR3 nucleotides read TGTGCTAGTGGTTTGTGGGCAGGGGCAGACCAGCCCCAGCATTTT.

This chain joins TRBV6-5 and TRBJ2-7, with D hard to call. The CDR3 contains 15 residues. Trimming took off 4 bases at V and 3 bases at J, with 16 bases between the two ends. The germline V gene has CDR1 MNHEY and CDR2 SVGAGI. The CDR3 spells CASSSTPEAGYEQYF. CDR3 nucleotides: TGTGCCAGCAGTTCTACCCCCGAAGCCGGCTACGAGCAGTACTTC.